This TCR beta chain was observed in a study of blood T cell repertoires in COVID-19. On the study more broadly: T cells, B-cell-depleted T cells, or PBMCs provided the cDNA or gDNA that served as material.

Assay used: immunoSEQ multiplex PCR; TCRdb lists only in-frame clones, some missing. The table shows approximately 190,000 clones, with approximately 85% occurring only once. The clonotype was recovered from an older woman with active or convalescent COVID-19. Sequenced sample: peripheral blood.

CDR3 sequence (DNA): TGTGCCAGCAGTTACTGGGTTGGACAGGGGGTGTCCCTAATTTACCAGCCCCAGCATTTT. Translating gives CASSYWVGQGVSLIYQPQHF. The chain uses TRBV6-2 or TRBV6-3 and TRBJ1-5, with TRBD1 matching over 10 bases. J was trimmed by 7 bases and V by 1 base; bases with no gene match: 19. CDR1 is MNHEY and CDR2 is SVGEGT in the germline V gene. There are 20 residues in the CDR3.